Shown below are 2 T cell receptor beta chains from a single sample sequenced in a study of vaccination effects on CD4 cells after COVID-19. Viral peptide pools were used in the ViraFEST assay to expand antigen-specific CD4+ T cells, and sequencing came afterward. Isolating CD4+ T cells followed approximately 10 days of culture. Sequenced by immunoSEQ multiplex PCR; TCRdb stores in-frame clones only, minus some. Of under 9,000 clones in the sample, roughly 74% are singletons; the top ten hold approximately 12%. What these receptors recognize is not known. Sequenced here: CD4+ T cells from PBMCs cultured with HCoV-229E spike peptides, sampled before COVID-19 vaccination. These receptors all stem from a human donor who received a COVID-19 vaccine.

V and J are TRBV19 and TRBJ2-3, with 13 bases fitting TRBD2. The germline gives CDR1 LNHDA, CDR2 SQIVND (reference sequence). CDR3 length equals 18 residues. V gave up 4 bases and J gave up 0 bases; unmatched junction bases: 7. The CDR3 nucleotides are TGTGCCAGTAGTACGGGACTAGCGGGGCCTACTAGCACAGATACGCAGTATTTT. Amino acid sequence: CASSTGLAGPTSTDTQYF.

This clone appeared a few times. The DNA of the CDR3 is TGTGCCAGCAGTAAAACAGGGAATCAGCCCCAGCATTTT. Translation: CASSKTGNQPQHF. The V call is TRBV6-6, the J call TRBJ1-5; a weak D match, TRBD1 (6 bases). This CDR3 comprises 13 residues. Germline V gene data show CDR1 as MNHNY and CDR2 as SVGAGI (reference sequence). The ends were cut back, 5 bases at V and 4 bases at J, with 9 bases in the middle.